The rows below give T cell receptor beta chains drawn from one sample of a study of shared clonotypes between healthy human individuals. Method: immunoSEQ multiplex PCR; TCRdb's copy keeps in-frame clones and lacks some. In the table there are roughly 2.5 million clones, more than 90% of which are singletons. Sequenced input: naive CD4+ T cells sorted from blood. These receptor sequences come from a man aged 18 to 35 in good health. Each CDR3 is given with its conserved first and last residue.

V: TRBV15
J: TRBJ1-3
CDR3: CATTGSGNTIYF

V: TRBV6-1
J: TRBJ1-4
CDR3: CASSELDRGFF

V: TRBV4-1
J: TRBJ2-3
CDR3: CASSQARTTLTDTQYF

V: TRBV18
J: TRBJ1-1
CDR3: CASSPPSRMNTEAFF

V: TRBV4-2
J: TRBJ2-1
CDR3: CASSRIDRDDNEQFF

V: TRBV5-1
J: TRBJ2-6
CDR3: CASSLHSGANVLTF

V: TRBV30
J: TRBJ1-3
CDR3: CARNYPGAGNTIYF

V: TRBV10-2
J: TRBJ1-5
CDR3: CASSGVGSNQPQHF

V: TRBV5-5
J: TRBJ2-5
CDR3: CASSLRGIETQYF

V: TRBV4-3
J: TRBJ1-1
CDR3: CASSRGQGAPMNTEAFF

V: TRBV27
J: TRBJ1-2
CDR3: CASSYLGSGYGYTF

V: TRBV15
J: TRBJ2-3
CDR3: CATSRDRADTQYF

V: TRBV10-3
J: TRBJ2-5
CDR3: CAISLALVETQYF

V: TRBV10-3
J: TRBJ2-1
CDR3: CAISDGLGDEQFF

V: TRBV7-2
J: TRBJ2-2
CDR3: CASSPSGGTGELFF

V: TRBV18
J: TRBJ1-2
CDR3: CASSPNYQDGYTF

V: TRBV6-5
J: TRBJ1-2
CDR3: CASSFLGQRTGYGYTF

V: TRBV2
J: TRBJ1-3
CDR3: CASSEPGNTIYF

V: TRBV6-5
J: TRBJ1-3
CDR3: CASSYGGIENTIYF

V: TRBV6-5
J: TRBJ1-6
CDR3: CASSYGTFMKNSPLHF

V: TRBV9
J: TRBJ2-2
CDR3: CASSVVLLAGDTGELFF

V: TRBV6-1
J: TRBJ1-5
CDR3: CASSADDRNQPQHF

V: TRBV5-1
J: TRBJ1-1
CDR3: CASSLGGMGRVGTEAFF

V: TRBV18
J: TRBJ1-5
CDR3: CASSPTGQSNQPQHF

V: TRBV18
J: TRBJ1-2
CDR3: CASSPDTVNYGYTF

V: TRBV7-9
J: TRBJ2-5
CDR3: CASSFTGVGETQYF

V: TRBV6-5
J: TRBJ2-2
CDR3: CASSRQGAYTGELFF

V: TRBV5-1
J: TRBJ2-5
CDR3: CASSNRVEETQYF

V: TRBV14
J: TRBJ1-1
CDR3: CASSPQGLGGTEAFF

V: TRBV30
J: -
CDR3: CAWRGTPYEQYF

V: TRBV10-3
J: TRBJ2-3
CDR3: CAISGQAGGSTDTQYF

V: TRBV2
J: TRBJ2-7
CDR3: CASSRGYEQYF

V: TRBV30
J: TRBJ1-6
CDR3: CAWTVRVNNSPLHF